The clone carrying this TCR beta chain was picked up a small number of times. The antigen is unknown. Each CDR3 protein gets one entry after TCRdb re-called the 5' RACE reads with MiXCR. Of about 340,000 distinct CDR3 sequences detected, 9% to 15% appear once; the ten largest clones hold approximately 7.9%. This CDR3 has 16 amino acids. Germline CDR1 MNHEY, CDR2 SMNVEV (reference sequence). V gave up 6 bases and J gave up 4 bases, with 19 bases separating them. This sample was included in a study of identical twins. General study results and limits: Cross-sectional statistics underpinned the conclusions; the same donors were not followed.

This sample was shared with a second study, whose subject was yellow fever vaccine responses in identical twins.

V is TRBV27 and J is TRBJ2-1; no clear D gene. Sequenced sample: CD8+ T cells sorted from blood. The TCR was taken from a woman aged 18-35 years in good health. The CDR3: CASRPNTGPRYNEQFF. The CDR3 nucleotides read TGTGCCAGCAGGCCCAACACCGGACCGAGATACAATGAGCAGTTCTTC.